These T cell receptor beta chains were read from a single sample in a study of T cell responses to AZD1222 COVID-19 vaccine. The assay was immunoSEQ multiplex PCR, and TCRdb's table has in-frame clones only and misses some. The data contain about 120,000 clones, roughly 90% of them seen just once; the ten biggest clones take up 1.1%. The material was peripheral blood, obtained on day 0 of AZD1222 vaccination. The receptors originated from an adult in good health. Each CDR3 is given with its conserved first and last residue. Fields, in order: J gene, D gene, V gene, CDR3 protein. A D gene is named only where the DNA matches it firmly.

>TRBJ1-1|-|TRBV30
CAWITNGHMNTEAFF
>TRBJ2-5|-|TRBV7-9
CASSLRNVVTDQETQYF
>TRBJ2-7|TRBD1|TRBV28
CASSFPGGDEQYF
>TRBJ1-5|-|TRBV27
CASSLLGQSNQPQHF
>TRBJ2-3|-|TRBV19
CASTKGTLGDTQYF
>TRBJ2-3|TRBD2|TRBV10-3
CAISAGRAVTDTQYF
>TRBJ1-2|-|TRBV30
CAWPLRPHRRFYGYTF
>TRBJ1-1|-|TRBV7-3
CASSPGHLKGTEAFF
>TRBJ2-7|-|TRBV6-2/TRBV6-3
CASSPLYEQYF
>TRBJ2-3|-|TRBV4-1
CASSTPSRGSTDTQYF
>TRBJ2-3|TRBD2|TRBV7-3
CASSPRASGRRYTQYF
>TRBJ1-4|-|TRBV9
CASSVLSGQKDEKLFF
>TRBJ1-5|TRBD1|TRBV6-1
CASSEAQGVPQHF
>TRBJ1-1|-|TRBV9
CASSVVRGTGTEAFF
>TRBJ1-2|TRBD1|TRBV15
CATSRQPGTGSNYGYTF
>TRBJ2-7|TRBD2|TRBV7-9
CASSFPRTSGSVDEQYF
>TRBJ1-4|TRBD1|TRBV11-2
CASSPMGGTGYEKLFF
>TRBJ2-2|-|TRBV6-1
CASSEVVGSNTGELFF
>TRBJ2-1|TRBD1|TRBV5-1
CASSPKPGTGAYNEQFF
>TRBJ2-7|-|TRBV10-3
CAISSLGGAYEQYF
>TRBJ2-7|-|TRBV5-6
CASSLVAGLEQYF
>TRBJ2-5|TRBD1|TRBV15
CATNRGQETQYF
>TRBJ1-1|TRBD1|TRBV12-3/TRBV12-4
CASSFRGQGQAFF
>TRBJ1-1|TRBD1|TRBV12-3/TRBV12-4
CATISGGRTEAFF
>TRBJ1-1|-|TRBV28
CASSFMGRNKNTEAFF
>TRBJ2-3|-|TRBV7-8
CASSQSGSTDTQYF
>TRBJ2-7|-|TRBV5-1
CASSLGAASYEQYF
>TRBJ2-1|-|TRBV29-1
CSVEFLRLSSYNEQFF
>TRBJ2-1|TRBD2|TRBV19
CASRLTRAGADNEQFF
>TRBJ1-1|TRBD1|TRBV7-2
CASSLGQGTEAFF
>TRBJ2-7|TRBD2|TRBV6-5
CASRILAGGYEQYF
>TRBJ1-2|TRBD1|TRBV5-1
CASSSTGTGDGYTF
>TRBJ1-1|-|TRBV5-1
CASRYRADTEAFF
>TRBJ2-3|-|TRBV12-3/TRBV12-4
CASSLSRTDTQYF
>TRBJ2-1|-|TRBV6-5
CATQSEIGSYNEQFF
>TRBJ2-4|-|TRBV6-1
CASSEARRGDIQYF
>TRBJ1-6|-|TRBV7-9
CASSFGGTWNSPLHF
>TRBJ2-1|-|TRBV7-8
CASSLLRHNEQFF
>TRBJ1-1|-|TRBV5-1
CASSFGTGNTEAFF
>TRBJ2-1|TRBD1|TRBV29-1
CSFSDRAGNEQFF
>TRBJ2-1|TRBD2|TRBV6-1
CASSEMGGSSYNEQFF
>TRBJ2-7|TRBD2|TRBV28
CASSLNHGTSGVEQYF
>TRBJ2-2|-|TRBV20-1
CSARGIGELFF
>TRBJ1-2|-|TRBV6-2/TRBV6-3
CASSYSANYGYTF
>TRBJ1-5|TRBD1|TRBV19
CASSIVGTDQPQHF
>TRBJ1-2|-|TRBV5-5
CASSWGTGKGGYGYTF
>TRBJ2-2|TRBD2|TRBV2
CASSPGTSGPTGELFF
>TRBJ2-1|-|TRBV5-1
CASSGGGGSYNEQFF
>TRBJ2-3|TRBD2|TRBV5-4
CASSQREGQTDTQYF
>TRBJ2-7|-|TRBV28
CASRGSYEQYF
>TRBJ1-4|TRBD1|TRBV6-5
CASSSPGTGSEKLFF
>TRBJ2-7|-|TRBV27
CASSGTYNTYEQYF